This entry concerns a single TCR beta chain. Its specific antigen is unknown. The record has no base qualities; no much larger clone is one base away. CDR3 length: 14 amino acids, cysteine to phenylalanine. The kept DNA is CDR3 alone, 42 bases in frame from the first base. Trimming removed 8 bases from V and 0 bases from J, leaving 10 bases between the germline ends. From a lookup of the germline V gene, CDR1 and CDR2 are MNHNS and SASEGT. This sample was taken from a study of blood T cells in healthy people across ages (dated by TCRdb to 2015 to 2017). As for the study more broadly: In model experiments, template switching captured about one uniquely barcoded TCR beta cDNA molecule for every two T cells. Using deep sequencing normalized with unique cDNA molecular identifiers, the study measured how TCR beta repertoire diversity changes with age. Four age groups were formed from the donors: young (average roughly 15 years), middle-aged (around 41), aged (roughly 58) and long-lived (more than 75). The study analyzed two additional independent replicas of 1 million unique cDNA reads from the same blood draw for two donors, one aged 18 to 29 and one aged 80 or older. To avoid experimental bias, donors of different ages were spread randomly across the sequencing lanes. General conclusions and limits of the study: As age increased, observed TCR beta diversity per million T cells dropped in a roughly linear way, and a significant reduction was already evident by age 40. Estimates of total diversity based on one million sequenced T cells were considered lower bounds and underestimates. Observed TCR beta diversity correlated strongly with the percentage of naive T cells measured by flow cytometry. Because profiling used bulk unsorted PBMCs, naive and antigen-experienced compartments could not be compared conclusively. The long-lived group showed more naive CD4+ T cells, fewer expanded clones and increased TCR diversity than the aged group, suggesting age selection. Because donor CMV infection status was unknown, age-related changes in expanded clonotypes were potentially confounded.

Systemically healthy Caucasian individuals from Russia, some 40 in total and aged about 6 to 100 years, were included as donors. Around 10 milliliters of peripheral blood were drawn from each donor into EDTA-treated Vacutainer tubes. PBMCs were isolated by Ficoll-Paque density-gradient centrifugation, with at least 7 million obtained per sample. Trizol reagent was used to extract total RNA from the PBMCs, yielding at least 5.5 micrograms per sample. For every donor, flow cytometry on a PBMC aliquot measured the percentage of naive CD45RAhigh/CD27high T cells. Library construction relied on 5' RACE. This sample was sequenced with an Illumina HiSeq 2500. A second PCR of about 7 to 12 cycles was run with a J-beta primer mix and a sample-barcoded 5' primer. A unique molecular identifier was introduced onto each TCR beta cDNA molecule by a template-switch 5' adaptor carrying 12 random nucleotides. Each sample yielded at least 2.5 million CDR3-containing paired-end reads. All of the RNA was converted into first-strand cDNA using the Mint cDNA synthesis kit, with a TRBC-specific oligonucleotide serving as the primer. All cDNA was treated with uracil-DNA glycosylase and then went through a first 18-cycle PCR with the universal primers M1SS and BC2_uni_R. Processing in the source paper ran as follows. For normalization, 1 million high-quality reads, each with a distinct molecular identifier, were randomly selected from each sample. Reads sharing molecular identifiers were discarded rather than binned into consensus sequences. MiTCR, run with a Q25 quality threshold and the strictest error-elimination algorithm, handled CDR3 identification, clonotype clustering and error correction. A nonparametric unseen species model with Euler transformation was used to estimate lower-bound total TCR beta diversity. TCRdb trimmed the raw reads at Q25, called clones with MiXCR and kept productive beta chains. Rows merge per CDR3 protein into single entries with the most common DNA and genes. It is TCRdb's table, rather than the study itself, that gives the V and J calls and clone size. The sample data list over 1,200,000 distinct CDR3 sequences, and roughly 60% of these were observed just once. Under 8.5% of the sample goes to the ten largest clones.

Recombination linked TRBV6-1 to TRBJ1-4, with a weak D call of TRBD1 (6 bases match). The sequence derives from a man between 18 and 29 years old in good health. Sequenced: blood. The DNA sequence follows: TGTGCCAGCGGGCGGGACACAACTAATGAAAAACTGTTTTTT. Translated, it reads CASGRDTTNEKLFF.